This T cell receptor (beta chain) was retrieved from a study of identical twins. This clonotype has only a few counts. Via MiXCR, TCRdb re-called the 5' RACE reads, giving one row per CDR3 protein. Altogether about 690,000 distinct CDR3 sequences are present, about 20% being singletons, with the ten largest covering more than 4%. Germline lookup yields CDR1 SGDLS and CDR2 YYNGEE. V lost 3 bases and J lost 5; bases outside the gene matches: 9. The CDR3 length is 15 residues. Separately, the same data were catalogued under a study of T cells expressing NK-cell markers.

This sequence joins TRBV9 and TRBJ2-7; the match to TRBD1 covers 9 bases. The TCR comes from a young woman in good health. Input material: PBMCs. The DNA for the CDR3 is TGTGCCAGCAGCGCTTCTGGACAGGGGTACCACGAGCAGTACTTC. Translation gives CASSASGQGYHEQYF.